This T cell receptor (beta chain) was sequenced for a study of T cell changes during pregnancy in multiple sclerosis. Germline V lookup: CDR1 SGHTA, CDR2 FQGNSA. V lost 4 bases, J lost 4 bases, and 13 bases lay in between. The CDR3 length is 14 residues. The table came from immunoSEQ multiplex PCR; TCRdb's copy has only in-frame clones and leaves some out. The data contain under 95,000 clones, around 92% of them singletons. This clone was counted a single time. The chain is built from TRBV7-2 and TRBJ2-5; D possibly corresponds to TRBD1 (5 bases). The sample was peripheral blood, taken after pregnancy. The receptor comes from a female donor with multiple sclerosis, enrolled in a pregnancy study. The CDR3 bases are TGTGCCAGCAGCTCATCGCGACAGCGAGAGACCCAGTACTTC. Protein: CASSSSRQRETQYF.